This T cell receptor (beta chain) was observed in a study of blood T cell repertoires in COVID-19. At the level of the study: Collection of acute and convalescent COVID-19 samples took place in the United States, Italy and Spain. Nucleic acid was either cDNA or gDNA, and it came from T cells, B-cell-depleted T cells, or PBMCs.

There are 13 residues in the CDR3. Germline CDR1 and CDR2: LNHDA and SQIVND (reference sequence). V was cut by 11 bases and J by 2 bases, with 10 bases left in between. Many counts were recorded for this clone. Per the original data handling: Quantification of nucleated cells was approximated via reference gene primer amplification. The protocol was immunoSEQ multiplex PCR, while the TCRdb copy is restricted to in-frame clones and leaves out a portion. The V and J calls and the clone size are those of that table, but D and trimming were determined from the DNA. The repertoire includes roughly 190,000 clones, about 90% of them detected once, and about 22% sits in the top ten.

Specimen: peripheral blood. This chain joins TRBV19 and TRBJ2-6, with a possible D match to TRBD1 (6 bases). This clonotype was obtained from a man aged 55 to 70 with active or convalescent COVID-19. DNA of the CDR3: TGTGCCGCCAGGGGACCTGGGGCCAACGTCCTGACTTTC. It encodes CAARGPGANVLTF. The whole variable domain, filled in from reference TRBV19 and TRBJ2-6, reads DGGITQSPKYLFRKEGQNVTLSCEQNLNHDAMYWYRQDPGQGLRLIYYSQIVNDFQKGDIAEGYSVSREKKESFPLTVTSAQKNPTAFYLCAARGPGANVLTFGAGSRLTVL.